Given below is one T cell receptor (beta chain) in context. No antigen is known for it. The data belong to a study of cytomegalovirus exposure and HLA in healthy donors. Study-level points and caveats: The authors enumerated some 160 TCR beta chains as linked to cytomegalovirus. According to a later analysis, TCR clusters from the first cohort tended to co-occur in the 120 or so validation repertoires. In vitro experiments confirmed that a few CMV-associated chains were specific for CMV antigens.

Profiling relied on immunoSEQ multiplex PCR, and the TCRdb table lists in-frame clones only, not all of them. Counted here are 90,000 to 110,000 clones, more than 85% occurring once; the ten biggest clones make up roughly 4%. V shed 0 bases, J shed 6 bases, and the junction held 6 bases outside the gene matches. CDR3 size: 16 residues. Germline V lookup: CDR1 SGHTA, CDR2 FQGTGA. The genes are TRBV7-3 and TRBJ2-1, with 9 bases lining up with TRBD2. The sample consisted of PBMCs. The source is a woman aged 18-29 years in good health and CMV-seropositive. This CDR3 reads CASSLTGGRASNEQFF. The CDR3, as DNA: TGTGCCAGCAGCTTAACAGGCGGGAGGGCCTCCAATGAGCAGTTCTTC.